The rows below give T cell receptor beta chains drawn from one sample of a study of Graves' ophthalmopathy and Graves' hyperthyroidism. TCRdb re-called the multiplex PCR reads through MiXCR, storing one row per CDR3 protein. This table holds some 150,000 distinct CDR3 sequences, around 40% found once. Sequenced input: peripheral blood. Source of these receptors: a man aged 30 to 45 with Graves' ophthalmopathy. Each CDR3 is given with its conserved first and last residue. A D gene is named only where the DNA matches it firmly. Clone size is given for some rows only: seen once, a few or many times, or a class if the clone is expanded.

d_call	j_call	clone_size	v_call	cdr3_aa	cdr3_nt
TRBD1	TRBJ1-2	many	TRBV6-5	CASRSTGNYGYTF	TGTGCCAGCAGATCGACAGGGAACTATGGCTACACCTTC
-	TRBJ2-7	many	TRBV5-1	CASSTGQPREQYF	TGCGCCAGCAGCACTGGACAGCCCCGGGAGCAGTACTTC
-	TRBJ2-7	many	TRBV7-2	CASSLVVGYEQYF	TGTGCCAGCAGCCTGGTGGTTGGATACGAGCAGTACTTC
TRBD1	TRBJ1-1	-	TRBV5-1	CASSVSPGQGTEAFF	TGCGCCAGCAGCGTATCCCCGGGACAGGGGACTGAAGCTTTCTTT
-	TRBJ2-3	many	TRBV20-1	CSANGIPDTQYF	TGCAGTGCTAATGGAATCCCAGATACGCAGTATTTT
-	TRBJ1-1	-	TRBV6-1	CASGASGYEEAFF	TGTGCCAGCGGTGCGTCGGGGTATGAGGAAGCTTTCTTT
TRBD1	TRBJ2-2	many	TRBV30	CAFTGGANTGELFF	TGTGCCTTCACAGGGGGCGCGAACACCGGGGAGCTGTTTTTT
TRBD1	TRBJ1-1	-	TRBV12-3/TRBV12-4	CASRRQGGVVEAFF	TGTGCCAGCAGGCGACAGGGAGGAGTGGTGGAAGCTTTCTTT
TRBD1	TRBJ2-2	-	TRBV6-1	CASSRTGANTGELFF	TGTGCCAGCAGTCGGACAGGAGCGAACACCGGGGAGCTGTTTTTT
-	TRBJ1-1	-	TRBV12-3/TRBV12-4	CASSPETGSEMNTEAFF	TGTGCCAGCAGTCCCGAAACGGGATCGGAGATGAACACTGAAGCTTTCTTT
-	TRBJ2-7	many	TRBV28	CASSSLGPISPYEQYF	TGTGCCAGCAGTTCTCTCGGGCCAATTTCCCCATACGAGCAGTACTTC
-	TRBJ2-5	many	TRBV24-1	CATAKAGGEETQYF	TGTGCCACCGCTAAGGCCGGGGGCGAGGAGACCCAGTACTTC
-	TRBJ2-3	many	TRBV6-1	CASGPRITDTQYF	TGTGCCAGCGGACCTCGCATCACGGATACGCAGTATTTT
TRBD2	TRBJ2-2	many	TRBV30	CAWTGWAGGAGELFF	TGTGCCTGGACAGGATGGGCGGGAGGGGCCGGGGAGCTGTTTTTT
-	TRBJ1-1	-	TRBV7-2	CASRNDRHTEAFF	TGTGCCAGCAGGAATGATCGGCACACTGAAGCTTTCTTT
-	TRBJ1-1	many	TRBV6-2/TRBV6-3	CASSSQGPAEAFF	TGTGCCAGCAGTTCCCAGGGGCCTGCTGAAGCTTTCTTT
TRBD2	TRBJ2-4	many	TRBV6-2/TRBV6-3	CASRKTSGRNIQYF	TGTGCCAGCCGTAAGACTAGCGGGAGAAACATTCAGTACTTC
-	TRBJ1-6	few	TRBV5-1	CASSLAAGARDSPLHF	TGCGCCAGCAGCTTGGCCGCAGGCGCTCGTGATTCACCCCTCCACTTT
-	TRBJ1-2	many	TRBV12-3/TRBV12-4	CASSLNYGYTF	TGTGCCAGCTCGCTGAACTATGGCTACACCTTC
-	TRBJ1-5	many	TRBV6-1	CASSEWDGNQPQHF	TGTGCCAGCAGTGAATGGGACGGAAATCAGCCCCAGCATTTT
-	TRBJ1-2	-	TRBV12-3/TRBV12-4	CASSHTAMGATTYGYTF	TGTGCCAGCAGTCATACTGCAATGGGGGCGACGACTTATGGCTACACCTTC
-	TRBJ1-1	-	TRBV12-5	CASGLADGEYLREAFF	TGTGCTAGTGGTTTGGCGGACGGCGAGTATCTCCGGGAAGCTTTCTTT
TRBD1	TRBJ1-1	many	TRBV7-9	CASSLAGTAEAFF	TGTGCCAGCAGCTTAGCGGGGACAGCTGAAGCTTTCTTT
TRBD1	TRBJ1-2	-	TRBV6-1	CASTTGGYGYTF	TGTGCCAGCACGACAGGGGGGTATGGCTACACCTTC
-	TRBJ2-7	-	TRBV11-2	CASSLGWSAANYEQYF	TGTGCCAGCAGCTTAGGGTGGTCGGCGGCTAACTACGAGCAGTACTTC
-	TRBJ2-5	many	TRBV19	CASSSGGIQETQYF	TGTGCCAGTAGTTCGGGCGGGATACAAGAGACCCAGTACTTC
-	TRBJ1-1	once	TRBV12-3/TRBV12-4	CASRPDRWNTEAFF	TGTGCCAGCAGGCCAGACCGATGGAACACTGAAGCTTTCTTT
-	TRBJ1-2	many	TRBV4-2	CASSREGGRAGGNYGYTF	TGTGCCAGCAGCCGAGAAGGCGGCAGGGCGGGGGGGAACTATGGCTACACCTTC
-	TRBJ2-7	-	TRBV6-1	CASSEMAGSEQYF	TGTGCCAGCAGTGAAATGGCAGGCAGCGAGCAGTACTTC
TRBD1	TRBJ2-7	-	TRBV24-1	CATSPNIGTGVYEQYF	TGTGCCACTTCCCCAAACATCGGAACAGGGGTCTACGAGCAGTACTTC
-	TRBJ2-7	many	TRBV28	CASRLGGVQYF	TGTGCCAGCAGACTCGGTGGGGTGCAGTACTTC
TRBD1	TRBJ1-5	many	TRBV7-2	CASSQQGANQPQHF	TGTGCCAGCAGCCAACAGGGGGCAAACCAGCCCCAGCATTTT
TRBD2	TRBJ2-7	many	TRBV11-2	CASSLGLTSGAYEQYF	TGTGCCAGCAGCTTAGGTTTGACTAGCGGAGCCTACGAGCAGTACTTC
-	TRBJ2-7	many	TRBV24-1	CATSDNRDAYEQYF	TGTGCCACCAGTGACAACAGAGACGCCTACGAGCAGTACTTC
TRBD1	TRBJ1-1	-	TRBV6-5	CASSYSGTGGHTEAFF	TGTGCCAGCAGTTACTCAGGGACAGGGGGCCACACTGAAGCTTTCTTT
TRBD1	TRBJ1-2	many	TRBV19	CASSNPRGLRDYGYTF	TGTGCCAGTAGCAACCCAAGGGGGCTACGGGACTATGGCTACACCTTC
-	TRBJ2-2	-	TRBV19	CASSIAQGGAGELFF	TGTGCCAGTAGTATAGCGCAGGGTGGGGCCGGGGAGCTGTTTTTT
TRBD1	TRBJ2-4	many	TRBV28	CASSVGGQSKNIQYF	TGTGCCAGCAGTGTAGGGGGACAGAGCAAAAACATTCAGTACTTC
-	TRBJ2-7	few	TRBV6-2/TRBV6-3	CASRSGLPSYEQYF	TGTGCCAGCCGTTCGGGGCTCCCGAGCTACGAGCAGTACTTC
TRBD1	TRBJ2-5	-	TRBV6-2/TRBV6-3	CASTRTGAETQYF	TGTGCCAGCACTAGGACAGGGGCGGAGACCCAGTACTTC
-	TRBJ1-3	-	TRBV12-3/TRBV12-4	CASSYNSGNTIYF	TGTGCCAGCAGTTACAACTCTGGAAACACCATATATTTT
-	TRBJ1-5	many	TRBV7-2	CASSSEGGNQPQHF	TGTGCCAGCAGCTCAGAGGGTGGCAATCAGCCCCAGCATTTT
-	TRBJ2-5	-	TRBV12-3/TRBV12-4	CASSLGVGEQETQYF	TGTGCCAGCAGCCTCGGAGTGGGAGAGCAAGAGACCCAGTACTTC
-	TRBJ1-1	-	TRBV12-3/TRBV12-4	CASSFHARSNTEAFF	TGTGCCAGCAGTTTCCATGCTCGTTCGAACACTGAAGCTTTCTTT
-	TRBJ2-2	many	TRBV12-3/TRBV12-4	CASTPTSSTGELFF	TGTGCCAGCACTCCGACTAGTAGCACCGGGGAGCTGTTTTTT
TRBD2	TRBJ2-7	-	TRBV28	CASSLWREGYEQYF	TGTGCCAGCAGTTTGTGGCGGGAGGGCTACGAGCAGTACTTC
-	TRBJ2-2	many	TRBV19	CASTLPPGLGGGHSNTGELFF	TGTGCCAGTACCCTCCCACCAGGGTTAGGAGGGGGCCACTCCAACACCGGGGAGCTGTTTTTT
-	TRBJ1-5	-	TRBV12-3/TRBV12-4	CASSNTGRNQPQHF	TGTGCCAGCAGCAATACAGGGCGCAATCAGCCCCAGCATTTT
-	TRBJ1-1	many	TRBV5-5	CASSLGDFNMNAEAFF	TGTGCCAGCAGCTTGGGGGACTTCAACATGAACGCTGAAGCTTTCTTT
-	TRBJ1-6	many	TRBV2	CASSPDGKSSYNSPLHF	TGTGCCAGCAGTCCCGACGGAAAGAGCTCCTATAATTCACCCCTCCACTTT
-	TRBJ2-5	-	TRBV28	CASKVSEETQYF	TGTGCCAGCAAGGTATCGGAAGAGACCCAGTACTTC
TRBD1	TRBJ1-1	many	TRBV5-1	CASSLTGGLNTEAFF	TGCGCCAGCAGCTTGACAGGGGGCTTAAACACTGAAGCTTTCTTT
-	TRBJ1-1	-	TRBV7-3	CASSLGTSGSEAFF	TGTGCCAGCAGCTTAGGGACCTCTGGGTCTGAAGCTTTCTTT
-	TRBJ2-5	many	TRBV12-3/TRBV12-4	CASSPGPETQYF	TGTGCCAGCAGCCCAGGACCAGAGACCCAGTACTTC
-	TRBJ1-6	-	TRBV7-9	CASTLRQFNSPLHF	TGTGCCAGCACCTTGAGACAGTTTAATTCACCCCTCCACTTT
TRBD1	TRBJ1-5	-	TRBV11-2	CASSPDQGGNQPQHF	TGTGCCAGCAGCCCAGATCAGGGGGGAAATCAGCCCCAGCATTTT
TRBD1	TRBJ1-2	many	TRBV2	CASQTTGVMGTGYTF	TGTGCCAGTCAGACCACAGGGGTGATGGGAACTGGCTACACCTTC
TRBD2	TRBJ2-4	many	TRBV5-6	CASSLTSGSRNIQYF	TGTGCCAGCAGCTTGACTAGCGGGAGCCGTAACATTCAGTACTTC
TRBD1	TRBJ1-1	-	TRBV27	CASRYLDRGNTEAFF	TGTGCCAGCAGATACCTGGACAGGGGGAACACTGAAGCTTTCTTT